The next 17 T cell receptor beta chains were all read from a single sample in a study of shared clonotypes between healthy human individuals. Naive CD8 populations comprised CD45RO-negative cells positively selected for CCR7, excluding terminally differentiated effector memory CD45RA+ cells. Here immunoSEQ multiplex PCR was the method, and the copy in TCRdb shows in-frame clones only, minus some. The profile covers fewer than 700,000 clones, with approximately 95% appearing a single time and over 0.1% taken by the ten largest. Input material: naive CD8+ T cells sorted from blood. The receptors derive from a woman in her twenties or thirties in good health.

The chain couples TRBV2 to TRBJ2-7; 7 bases match TRBD2. V dropped 6 bases and J dropped 2; count of bases not matched to a gene: 1. This CDR3 contains 12 residues. Per germline, CDR1 SNHLY and CDR2 FYNNEI. For the CDR3, the DNA is TGTGCCAGCAGGGGGGGGACCTACGAGCAGTACTTC. This translates into CASRGGTYEQYF.

This chain connects TRBV5-8 to TRBJ1-2, with D hard to call. Germline values: CDR1 SGHTS, CDR2 YDEGEE. With 2 bases removed from V and 13 bases from J, the gap between germline ends came to 9 bases. There are 10 residues in the CDR3. The CDR3 sequence is CASSFVRSTF. In DNA, the CDR3 is TGTGCCAGCAGCTTTGTGAGGTCCACCTTC.

J is TRBJ2-2 and V is TRBV28, with TRBD2 matching 12 bases. CDR3 size: 18 residues. The germline gives CDR1 MDHEN, CDR2 SYDVKM. With V trimmed by 6 bases and J by 7 bases, 15 bases remained unmatched. The CDR3 sequence is CASSRDSTSGRTVGELFF. As DNA, the CDR3 is TGTGCCAGCAGCCGCGACTCGACTAGCGGGAGAACTGTCGGGGAGCTGTTTTTT.

This clone appeared once. The sample holds other DNA sequences that translate to the same CDR3. This chain uses TRBV28 with TRBJ1-3; no definite D call. The germline V gene encodes CDR1 MDHEN and CDR2 SYDVKM. The germline V and J ends were trimmed by 6 bases and 0 bases, with 3 bases remaining between them. This CDR3 is built from 12 residues. The CDR3: CASSFSGNTIYF. The CDR3 coding sequence is TGTGCCAGCAGCTTCTCTGGAAACACCATATATTTT.

The V call is TRBV10-3, the J call TRBJ1-4; TRBD1 matches 9 bases. CDR3 length equals 15 residues. Germline-derived CDR1 and CDR2 are ENHRY and SYGVKD. J was trimmed by 8 bases and V by 2 bases; bases with no gene match: 6. CDR3 sequence reads: CAISEGQGIREKLFF. CDR3 DNA: TGTGCCATCAGTGAGGGACAGGGGATTAGAGAAAAACTGTTTTTT.

This clone showed up just once. V is TRBV12-2 and J is TRBJ2-7; TRBD1, the D gene given by the table, was not confirmed from the DNA. TRBV12-2 is classified as a pseudogene. The CDR3 has 11 residues. The CDR3 is CAWGQSYEQYF. The CDR3 DNA is TGTGCCTGGGGACAGTCCTACGAGCAGTACTTC.

The CDR3 here is CASSIGPPYNTEAFF. The CDR3 DNA sequence: TGTGCCAGTAGTATAGGTCCCCCGTATAACACTGAAGCTTTCTTT. The chain uses TRBV19 and TRBJ1-1; D gene ambiguous. The CDR3 is made up of 15 amino acids. V was shortened by 1 base and J by 2 bases, with 11 bases between the two germline ends. CDR1 and CDR2 from the germline V gene are LNHDA and SQIVND (reference sequence). Together with reference TRBV19 and TRBJ1-1, the CDR3 gives the full variable domain: DGGITQSPKYLFRKEGQNVTLSCEQNLNHDAMYWYRQDPGQGLRLIYYSQIVNDFQKGDIAEGYSVSREKKESFPLTVTSAQKNPTAFYLCASSIGPPYNTEAFFGQGTRLTVV.

This clone was detected only once. The V gene is TRBV27, the J gene TRBJ2-7; no reliable D call. The ends were cut back, 5 bases at V and 3 bases at J, with 17 bases in the middle. The CDR3 is made up of 15 amino acids. The germline V gene has CDR1 MNHEY and CDR2 SMNVEV (reference sequence). CDR3 protein: CASSPMYTELYEQYF. CDR3 coding DNA: TGTGCCAGCAGTCCTATGTACACGGAACTCTACGAGCAGTACTTC.

The sample holds one count of this clone. The chain links TRBV6-1 to TRBJ2-7; D is ambiguous. The CDR3 has 15 amino acids. The germline V gene has CDR1 MNHNS and CDR2 SASEGT. V shed 7 bases and J shed 0 bases, with 16 bases lying between them. CDR3 coding DNA: TGTGCCAGCATCCGCGACCCGGAATTCTCCTACGAGCAGTACTTC. Its translation is CASIRDPEFSYEQYF.

V usage is TRBV12-1 and J usage is TRBJ2-5; the D segment call TRBD1 is taken from the table without a DNA check. TRBV12-1 is termed a pseudogene. The CDR3 runs 17 residues. CDR3 protein: CLVSFRGRTGGVETQYF. Written as DNA, the CDR3 is TGTTTGGTCAGCTTTAGGGGCCGGACAGGGGGCGTAGAGACCCAGTACTTC.

The gene calls are TRBV6-6 and TRBJ2-7; D is uncertain. Between the trimmed V and J ends, which lost 9 bases and 2 bases, there was a span of 14 bases. The CDR3 is 13 amino acids. Germline V gene lookup returns CDR1 MNHNY and CDR2 SVGAGI (reference sequence). In DNA, the CDR3 is TGTGCCAGTACCCCGTCTGCGGCCTACGAGCAGTACTTC. Translation: CASTPSAAYEQYF.

The chain employs TRBV5-6 and TRBJ2-7; D remains ambiguous. This CDR3 is built from 13 residues. The V and J ends lost 4 bases and 2 bases respectively, with 10 bases between them. Germline V gene lookup returns CDR1 SGHDT and CDR2 YYEEEE. The CDR3 DNA reads TGTGCCAGCAGCGTAGGGCCGGCCTACGAGCAGTACTTC. It codes for CASSVGPAYEQYF.

V usage is TRBV5-6 and J usage is TRBJ2-7; 10 bases line up with TRBD2. Trimming cost V 4 bases and J 5 bases; bases outside gene matches: 6. CDR1 SGHDT and CDR2 YYEEEE come from the germline V gene. This CDR3 region has 14 residues. CDR3 DNA: TGTGCCAGCAGCCGCAGCGGGAGGGTCCACGAGCAGTACTTC. It is translated as CASSRSGRVHEQYF.

The rearrangement uses TRBV27 and TRBJ2-5; 11 positions match TRBD1. TRBJ2-7 matches the DNA end more closely, so the J call is doubtful. CDR3 size: 15 residues. Germline V gene data show CDR1 as MNHEY and CDR2 as SMNVEV (reference sequence). The CDR3 nucleotides read TGTGCCAGCAGACTCGGGACAGGGGGAGACTACGAGCAGTACTTC. Residues: CASRLGTGGDYEQYF.

This clone came up once. This sequence joins TRBV5-1 and TRBJ1-1; 10 positions match TRBD1. The CDR3 is made up of 18 amino acids. Germline V lookup: CDR1 SGHRS, CDR2 YFSETQ. V was clipped by 0 bases and J by 5 bases; unmatched bases: 13. CDR3 sequence reads: CASSLEATGTGVRTEAFF. The CDR3 coding sequence is TGCGCCAGCAGCTTGGAGGCTACCGGGACAGGGGTACGAACTGAAGCTTTCTTT. The entire variable domain, with the rest obtained from reference TRBV5-1 and TRBJ1-1, is as follows: KAGVTQTPRYLIKTRGQQVTLSCSPISGHRSVSWYQQTPGQGLQFLFEYFSETQRNKGNFPGRFSGRQFSNSRSEMNVSTLELGDSALYLCASSLEATGTGVRTEAFFGQGTRLTVV.

The chain combines TRBV2 with TRBJ2-3, with 7 bases identical to TRBD2. The CDR3 length is 15 residues. J gave up 3 bases and V 4 bases, and 7 bases lay outside the gene matches. Germline assignment: CDR1 SNHLY and CDR2 FYNNEI. CDR3 loop: CASSATGGGTDTQYF. The CDR3, as DNA: TGTGCCAGCAGTGCTACGGGAGGAGGGACAGATACGCAGTATTTT.

The V call is TRBV27, the J call TRBJ2-1; 7 bases fit TRBD2. CDR3 length: 15 amino acids. Germline assignment: CDR1 MNHEY and CDR2 SMNVEV (reference sequence). The junction had 3 bases not matched to a gene; V was cut back by 3 bases and J by 1 base. The CDR3: CASSFSGLSYNEQFF. DNA for the CDR3: TGTGCCAGCAGTTTTAGCGGGCTTTCCTACAATGAGCAGTTCTTC.